This T cell receptor beta chain was recovered during a study of blood T cell repertoires in COVID-19. Across the whole study: T cells, B-cell-depleted T cells, or PBMCs provided the cDNA or gDNA that served as material.

Here immunoSEQ multiplex PCR was the method, and the copy in TCRdb shows in-frame clones only, minus some. The sample has roughly 410,000 clones; more than 70% are singletons. This CDR3 is built from 14 residues. Germline V gene sequence: CDR1 KGHDR, CDR2 SFDVKD. Trimming removed 3 bases from V and 11 bases from J; junction bases left unmatched: 11. This chain links TRBV24-1 with TRBJ1-1, with 7 bases fitting TRBD1. The specimen was peripheral blood. This sequence originates from a woman aged 60-70 years with COVID-19, enrolled during active disease. The CDR3 DNA follows: TGTGCCACCAGTGATCCTATAAAGGGGGCGGTGGCTTTCTTT. This encodes CATSDPIKGAVAFF.